These T cell receptor beta chains were read from a single sample in a study of graft-versus-host responses after intestinal transplantation. The method was immunoSEQ multiplex PCR; TCRdb's version includes in-frame clones alone and lacks a portion of them. In the table there are around 54,000 clones, about 90% of which are singletons. The specimen comprised PBMCs, sampled 650 to 670 days after intestinal transplant. These receptor sequences come from a human patient who received an intestinal transplant, so some T cells may come from the graft donor. Each CDR3 is given with its conserved first and last residue. D genes are given only for firm matches. Part of the rows lack a size; the others show once, few, many or a class for expanded clones.

j_call: TRBJ2-7
clone_size: NA
d_call: NA
v_call: TRBV7-2
cdr3_nt: TGTGCCAGCAGCTCAACGAAGACTGGCTACGAGCAGTACTTC
cdr3_aa: CASSSTKTGYEQYF

j_call: TRBJ1-1
clone_size: NA
d_call: TRBD1
v_call: TRBV7-9
cdr3_nt: TGTGCCAGCAGCTTAAACTGGGGACAGACTGAAGCTTTCTTT
cdr3_aa: CASSLNWGQTEAFF

j_call: TRBJ2-7
clone_size: NA
d_call: TRBD1
v_call: TRBV27
cdr3_nt: TGTGCCAGCAGCACCGCCGGGACAGGCGAGCAGTACTTC
cdr3_aa: CASSTAGTGEQYF

j_call: TRBJ2-1
clone_size: NA
d_call: TRBD1
v_call: TRBV19
cdr3_nt: TGTGCCAGTAGTTGGACAGGGGGCGGTCGCAATGAGCAGTTCTTC
cdr3_aa: CASSWTGGGRNEQFF

j_call: TRBJ1-4
clone_size: once
d_call: NA
v_call: TRBV6-1
cdr3_nt: TGTGCCAGCAGTGACAGGGCTGGGAGTGAAAAACTGTTTTTT
cdr3_aa: CASSDRAGSEKLFF

j_call: TRBJ1-1
clone_size: NA
d_call: NA
v_call: TRBV12-2
cdr3_nt: TGTGCAAGTCGCTTACGATGGGTGGCTTTCTTT
cdr3_aa: CASRLRWVAFF

j_call: TRBJ2-3
clone_size: NA
d_call: NA
v_call: TRBV7-3
cdr3_nt: TGTGCCAGCAGCTTATCCAGCACAGATACGCAGTATTTT
cdr3_aa: CASSLSSTDTQYF

j_call: TRBJ2-5
clone_size: NA
d_call: TRBD2
v_call: TRBV4-2
cdr3_nt: TGTGCCAGCAGCCAAGAGATACTAGCGGGGGGGCAAGAGACCCAGTACTTC
cdr3_aa: CASSQEILAGGQETQYF

j_call: TRBJ1-5
clone_size: NA
d_call: NA
v_call: TRBV4-1
cdr3_nt: TGCGCCAGCAGCCAAGGAAAGACAGCCAGCAATCAGCCCCAGCATTTT
cdr3_aa: CASSQGKTASNQPQHF

j_call: TRBJ1-2
clone_size: once
d_call: NA
v_call: TRBV5-8
cdr3_nt: TGTGCCAGCAGCTTGGGAGGGACCTATGGCTACACCTTC
cdr3_aa: CASSLGGTYGYTF

j_call: TRBJ2-7
clone_size: NA
d_call: NA
v_call: TRBV5-1
cdr3_nt: TGCGCCAGCAGCTTGCTCCAGGGCCAATCCTACGAGCAGTACTTC
cdr3_aa: CASSLLQGQSYEQYF

j_call: TRBJ1-2
clone_size: NA
d_call: NA
v_call: TRBV2
cdr3_nt: TGTGCCAGCAGTGAAGGCCGTTCAGGGAACTATGGCTACACCTTC
cdr3_aa: CASSEGRSGNYGYTF

j_call: TRBJ1-6
clone_size: NA
d_call: TRBD1
v_call: TRBV4-1
cdr3_nt: TGCGCCAGCAGCCAAATGGACAGGGAAGGGTCACCCCTCCACTTT
cdr3_aa: CASSQMDREGSPLHF

j_call: TRBJ1-4
clone_size: NA
d_call: NA
v_call: TRBV30
cdr3_nt: TGTGCCTGGGCAAGGGTCCCCCTTGAAAAACTGTTTTTT
cdr3_aa: CAWARVPLEKLFF

j_call: TRBJ1-6
clone_size: NA
d_call: TRBD1
v_call: TRBV4-2
cdr3_nt: TGTGCCAGCAGCCAAGCAACCCTGACAGGGACGAATTCACCCCTCCACTTT
cdr3_aa: CASSQATLTGTNSPLHF

j_call: TRBJ1-2
clone_size: NA
d_call: NA
v_call: TRBV2
cdr3_nt: TGTGCCAGCAGTAAAAAGACAGGAGCAGTTTATGGCTACACCTTC
cdr3_aa: CASSKKTGAVYGYTF

j_call: TRBJ1-4
clone_size: NA
d_call: TRBD1
v_call: TRBV5-1
cdr3_nt: TGCGCCAGCAGCTATAATGACAGGGCCGGAAAACTGTTTTTT
cdr3_aa: CASSYNDRAGKLFF

j_call: TRBJ2-5
clone_size: once
d_call: NA
v_call: TRBV19
cdr3_nt: TGTGCCAGTAGTATTTCGGGGGCCCGTAGGGAGACCCAGTACTTC
cdr3_aa: CASSISGARRETQYF

j_call: TRBJ1-1
clone_size: NA
d_call: TRBD1
v_call: TRBV6-1
cdr3_nt: TGTGCCAGCAGGCCCGGGACAGGGGGCACTGAAGCTTTCTTT
cdr3_aa: CASRPGTGGTEAFF

j_call: TRBJ2-5
clone_size: NA
d_call: NA
v_call: TRBV2
cdr3_nt: TGTGCCAGCAGTGAACAGGGAGGTTCAGAGACCCAGTACTTC
cdr3_aa: CASSEQGGSETQYF

j_call: TRBJ2-7
clone_size: once
d_call: TRBD1
v_call: TRBV27
cdr3_nt: TGTGCCGGCAGTGTGACCTGGACAGGCAACTACGAGCAGTACTTC
cdr3_aa: CAGSVTWTGNYEQYF

j_call: TRBJ2-1
clone_size: NA
d_call: TRBD1
v_call: TRBV19
cdr3_nt: TGTGCCAGTAGTGGGACAGGGGATGAGCAGTTCTTC
cdr3_aa: CASSGTGDEQFF

j_call: TRBJ2-3
clone_size: NA
d_call: TRBD2
v_call: TRBV2
cdr3_nt: TGTGCCAGCAGGGTGATCGGGGGGGCCACAGATACGCAGTATTTT
cdr3_aa: CASRVIGGATDTQYF

j_call: TRBJ2-2
clone_size: NA
d_call: NA
v_call: TRBV9
cdr3_nt: TGTGCCAGCAGCTCCGGACGGGGGGAGCTGTTTTTT
cdr3_aa: CASSSGRGELFF

j_call: TRBJ2-7
clone_size: NA
d_call: TRBD2
v_call: TRBV10-3
cdr3_nt: TGTGCCATAGCTAGCGGGGGGGCCGGGCCCTACGAGCAGTACTTC
cdr3_aa: CAIASGGAGPYEQYF

j_call: TRBJ1-5
clone_size: NA
d_call: NA
v_call: TRBV10-2
cdr3_nt: TGCGCCAGCAGTAACAGCTACAATCAGCCCCAGCATTTT
cdr3_aa: CASSNSYNQPQHF

j_call: TRBJ2-4
clone_size: NA
d_call: NA
v_call: TRBV5-1
cdr3_nt: TGCGCCAGCAGCTTGTGGGAGGGGGCAGGCGGTCAAAACATTCAGTACTTC
cdr3_aa: CASSLWEGAGGQNIQYF